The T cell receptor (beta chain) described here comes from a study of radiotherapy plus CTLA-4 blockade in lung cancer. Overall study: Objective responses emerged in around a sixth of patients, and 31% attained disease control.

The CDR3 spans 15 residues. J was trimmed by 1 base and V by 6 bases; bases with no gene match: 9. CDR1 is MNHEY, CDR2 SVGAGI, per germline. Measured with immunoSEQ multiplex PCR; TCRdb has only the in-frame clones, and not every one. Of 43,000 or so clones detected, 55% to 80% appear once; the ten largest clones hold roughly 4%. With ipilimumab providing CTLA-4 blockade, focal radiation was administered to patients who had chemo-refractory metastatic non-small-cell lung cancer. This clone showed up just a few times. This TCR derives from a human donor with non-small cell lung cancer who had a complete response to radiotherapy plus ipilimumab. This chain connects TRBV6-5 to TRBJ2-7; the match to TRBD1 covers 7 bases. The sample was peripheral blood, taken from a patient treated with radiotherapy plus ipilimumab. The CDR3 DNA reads TGTGCCAGCAGCAGAGGGGGACAGTCTTCCTACGAGCAGTACTTC. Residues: CASSRGGQSSYEQYF.